These 5 T cell receptor beta chains were all obtained from the same sample, sequenced in a study. Treg sorting used a CD4+CD25+CD127-/low gate. TCRdb re-called the 5' RACE reads through MiXCR, storing one row per CDR3 protein. The table includes 50,000 to 65,000 distinct CDR3 sequences, about a fifth detected once. Sequencing used tumor-infiltrating Tregs sorted from the breast tumor. These receptors came from a female donor with breast cancer.

This clonotype occurred many times. The chain links TRBV7-2 to TRBJ2-5; 7 nucleotides agree with TRBD2. Trimming cost V 3 bases and J 3 bases; bases outside gene matches: 10. The CDR3 spans 16 residues. Germline values: CDR1 SGHTA, CDR2 FQGNSA. CDR3 residues: CASSFTYRGGEETQYF. CDR3 DNA: TGTGCCAGCAGCTTTACTTATCGTGGGGGGGAAGAGACCCAGTACTTC.

This clonotype was observed many times. V is TRBV7-9 and J is TRBJ2-7, with TRBD1 matching over 8 bases. The CDR3 consists of 14 residues. V trimming: 5 bases; J trimming: 5 bases; junction bases outside the gene matches: 8. Germline CDR1 and CDR2: SEHNR and FQNEAQ (reference sequence). The CDR3 protein is CASSLDRGVHEQYF. The CDR3 nucleotides are TGTGCCAGCAGCCTCGACAGGGGAGTGCACGAGCAGTACTTC.

This clonotype was counted many times. The chain is built from TRBV6-5 and TRBJ1-5; no clear D. This CDR3 comprises 16 residues. V was cut by 0 bases and J by 2 bases, with 11 bases left in between. Germline lookup yields CDR1 MNHEY and CDR2 SVGAGI. The CDR3 reads CASSYSSPTRNQPQHF. The CDR3 DNA follows: TGTGCCAGCAGTTACTCTAGTCCCACACGCAATCAGCCCCAGCATTTT.

The chain uses TRBV7-2 and TRBJ2-5, with 7 bases lining up with TRBD1. V was clipped by 2 bases and J by 2 bases; unmatched bases: 5. This CDR3 comprises 15 residues. The germline CDR1 and CDR2 sequences are SGHTA and FQGNSA. As DNA, the CDR3 is TGTGCCAGCAGCTTATGGGCAGGGGGACAAGAGACCCAGTACTTC. It translates to CASSLWAGGQETQYF.

V and J are TRBV19 and TRBJ1-1, with D possibly TRBD1 on 6 matching bases. The CDR3 sequence is 14 residues long. V was pared by 7 bases and J by 1 base, with 13 bases between. Germline V gene lookup returns CDR1 LNHDA and CDR2 SQIVND (reference sequence). The CDR3 nucleotides are TGTGCCAGTAAAGGGGGACACCAGAACACTGAAGCTTTCTTT. Its protein is CASKGGHQNTEAFF.